These 15 T cell receptor beta chains were all obtained from the same sample, sequenced in a study of neurological immune-mediated disorders. Using its own MiXCR run on the 5' RACE reads, TCRdb lists one record per CDR3 protein. Among roughly 66,000 distinct CDR3 sequences listed, roughly 4.9% were seen once. Sequenced material: PBMCs. Every receptor here comes from an older woman with multiple sclerosis.

This clonotype was found many times. V is TRBV5-6 and J is TRBJ1-1; D call uncertain. The CDR3 length is 16 residues. Deletions cut 0 bases from V and 1 base from J, with 13 bases between. The V gene's germline CDR1 is SGHDT and CDR2 YYEEEE. The DNA of the CDR3 is TGTGCCAGCAGCTTGGAATCTGAATGGGGGAACACTGAAGCTTTCTTT. This translates into CASSLESEWGNTEAFF.

This clonotype occurred many times. This chain's CDR3 is CASSQATLGNTIYF. Written as DNA, the CDR3 is TGTGCCAGCAGCCAAGCCACACTGGGAAACACCATATATTTT. The chain carries TRBV3-1 and TRBJ1-3, with unresolved D. CDR1 is LGHDT and CDR2 is YNNKEL in the germline V gene (reference sequence). V lost 1 base and J 4 bases, leaving 8 bases between the germline ends. The CDR3 contains 14 residues.

This clonotype was seen at least ten times. This rearrangement joins TRBV9 to TRBJ1-1; D is unclear. CDR1 is SGDLS, CDR2 YYNGEE, per germline. V lost 3 bases and J 3 bases, leaving 12 bases between the germline ends. The CDR3 is 14 amino acids. CDR3 nucleotides: TGTGCCAGCAGCGCCGTACCGGGCGACACTGAAGCTTTCTTT. Residues: CASSAVPGDTEAFF.

This clonotype came up many times. This rearrangement joins TRBV12-3 or TRBV12-4 to TRBJ1-1, with 9 bases matching TRBD1. Unmatched junction bases numbered 9, after V lost 5 bases and J lost 5 bases. The CDR3 runs 15 residues. The CDR3 region has the DNA TGTGCCAGCAGTCGGGTACAGGGGGCGGCGACTGAAGCTTTCTTT. Protein product: CASSRVQGAATEAFF.

For this clonotype: Since a much larger clone is just one base distant, this may be a read error. The gene calls are TRBV4-1 and TRBJ1-5; TRBD1 aligns across 7 bases. Per germline, CDR1 MGHRA and CDR2 YSYEKL. The CDR3 runs to 15 residues. The CDR3 region is CASSLIDRVNQPQNF. CDR3 sequence (DNA): TGCGCCAGCAGCCTTATTGACAGGGTCAATCAGCCCCAGAATTTT.

The chain uses TRBV20-1 and TRBJ2-7, with 11 bases lining up with TRBD1. The V gene's germline CDR1 is DFQATT and CDR2 SNEGSKA (reference sequence). After removal of 6 bases from V and 1 base from J, the junction contained 5 bases not matched to a gene. The CDR3 length is 14 residues. CDR3 in amino acids: CSATGTGGSYEQYF. The DNA for the CDR3 is TGCAGTGCCACAGGGACAGGGGGATCCTACGAGCAGTACTTC.

This clonotype was detected many times. The V call is TRBV25-1, the J call TRBJ1-4; TRBD1 matches 10 bases. CDR3 size: 14 residues. The germline CDR1 and CDR2 sequences are MGHDK and SYGVNS. The junction had 1 base not matched to a gene; V was cut back by 5 bases and J by 4 bases. The CDR3: CASSRTGGNEKLFF. CDR3 bases: TGTGCCAGCAGTAGGACAGGGGGTAATGAAAAACTGTTTTTT.

This clonotype was seen ten or more times. This chain uses TRBV9 with TRBJ2-7, with D unresolved. The CDR3 extends over 15 amino acids. V was pared by 0 bases and J by 2 bases, with 12 bases between. Germline V gene sequence: CDR1 SGDLS, CDR2 YYNGEE. As DNA, the CDR3 is TGTGCCAGCAGCGTAGGTTTAGCCTCACCCTACGAGCAGTACTTC. It codes for CASSVGLASPYEQYF.

This clonotype was found many times. This chain uses TRBV5-1 with TRBJ2-7, with D possibly being TRBD1 (5 bases). Per the germline V gene, CDR1 is SGHRS and CDR2 is YFSETQ. Trimming took 2 bases from V and 3 from J, leaving 6 bases between them. This CDR3 comprises 12 residues. CDR3 nucleotides: TGCGCCAGCAGCTTCGACAGCTACGAGCAGTACTTC. Translation: CASSFDSYEQYF.

Ten or more counts support this clonotype. This chain uses TRBV5-1 with TRBJ2-2; the match to TRBD2 covers 7 bases. Per the germline V gene, CDR1 is SGHRS and CDR2 is YFSETQ. The CDR3 contains 16 residues. J gave up 7 bases and V 0 bases, and 9 bases lay outside the gene matches. The CDR3 nucleotides are TGCGCCAGCAGCTTGGCCGGCGGGAGTGTAAACGGGGAGCTGTTTTTT. Protein product: CASSLAGGSVNGELFF.

This clonotype came up many times. This chain connects TRBV5-1 to TRBJ1-1, with a tentative D call TRBD1 (5 bases). Germline V CDR1 and CDR2: SGHRS, YFSETQ. V lost 1 base and J 4 bases, leaving 14 bases between the germline ends. CDR3 length: 15 residues. CDR3 sequence (DNA): TGCGCCAGCAGCTTGCAGGGAGTAGAAGGCACTGAAGCTTTCTTT. It yields the protein CASSLQGVEGTEAFF.

This clonotype was found many times. The CDR3 DNA is TGCAGCGTTGCTGGACTAGGAGGTGGCAATGAGCAGTTCTTC. Its protein is CSVAGLGGGNEQFF. The genes are TRBV29-1 and TRBJ2-1; 7 bases match TRBD2. The germline gives CDR1 SQVTM, CDR2 ANQGSEA. The CDR3 has 14 amino acids. J was trimmed by 6 bases and V by 4 bases; bases with no gene match: 9.

This clonotype was detected ten times or more. V is TRBV20-1 and J is TRBJ2-2; 7 bases agree with TRBD1. J was trimmed by 0 bases and V by 6 bases; bases with no gene match: 4. CDR1 is DFQATT and CDR2 is SNEGSKA in the germline V gene (reference sequence). CDR3 size: 14 residues. In nucleotides, the CDR3 is TGCAGTGCCCACAGGGGAGCGAACACCGGGGAGCTGTTTTTT. Protein sequence: CSAHRGANTGELFF.

This clonotype was seen repeatedly, ten times or more. CDR3 nucleotides: TGCAGTGCTAGTCTGGCCCGGGCGAGGAATTCACCCCTCCACTTT. Translation gives CSASLARARNSPLHF. The rearrangement links TRBV20-1 to TRBJ1-6; no clear D. The V gene lost 3 bases and the J gene lost 7 bases, with 16 bases spanning the gap. The CDR3 contains 15 residues. Germline V gene sequence: CDR1 DFQATT, CDR2 SNEGSKA (reference sequence).

This clonotype was counted at least ten times. This chain uses TRBV20-1 with TRBJ1-2; D ambiguous. Trimming left V 4 bases short and J 0 bases short, with 15 bases between. CDR3 length equals 15 residues. CDR1 is DFQATT, CDR2 SNEGSKA, per germline (reference sequence). The DNA for the CDR3 is TGCAGTGCTAATGAAGCCCGACACTCTAACTATGGCTACACCTTC. Translating gives CSANEARHSNYGYTF.